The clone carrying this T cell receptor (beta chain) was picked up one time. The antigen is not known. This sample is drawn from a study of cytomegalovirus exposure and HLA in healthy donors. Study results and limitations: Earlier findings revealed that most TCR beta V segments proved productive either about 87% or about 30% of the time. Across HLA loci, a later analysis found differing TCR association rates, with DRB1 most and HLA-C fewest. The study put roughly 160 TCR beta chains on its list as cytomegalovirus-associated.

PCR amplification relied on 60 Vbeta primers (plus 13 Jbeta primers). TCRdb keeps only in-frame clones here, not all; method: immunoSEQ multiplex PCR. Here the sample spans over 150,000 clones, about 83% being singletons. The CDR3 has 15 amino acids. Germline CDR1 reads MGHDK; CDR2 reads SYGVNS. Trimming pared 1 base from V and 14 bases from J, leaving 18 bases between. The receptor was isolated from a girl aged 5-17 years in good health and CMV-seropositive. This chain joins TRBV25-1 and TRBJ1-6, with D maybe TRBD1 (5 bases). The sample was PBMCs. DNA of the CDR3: TGTGCCAGCAGTGAATTTCAGGGTGCGGATTCGGCCCTCCACTTT. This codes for CASSEFQGADSALHF.